This T cell receptor beta chain was recorded in a study of OX40 agonist ivuxolimab in advanced cancers. General study points: The study did not work out the antigen specificity of the expanded peripheral T cells.

As regards this clone: Antigen specificity is unknown.

Germline V gene data show CDR1 as DFQATT and CDR2 as SNEGSKA (reference sequence). Trimming removed 6 bases at V and 6 bases at J, with 9 bases between. The CDR3 sequence is 11 residues long. Method: immunoSEQ multiplex PCR; TCRdb's copy keeps in-frame clones and lacks some. The table includes about 62,000 clones, about four fifths detected once. Blood got drawn at baseline, again on cycle 4 day 1, and then on cycle 7 day 1. The source was CD4+ or CD8+ T cells sorted from blood, collected in a trial of the OX40 agonist ivuxolimab. The clonotype was recovered from an adult with an advanced solid tumor such as melanoma, head and neck, liver or kidney cancer. The chain combines TRBV20-1 with TRBJ2-1, with D perhaps TRBD2 (5 bases). The CDR3 reads CSAKLGNEQFF. The CDR3 DNA follows: TGCAGTGCAAAACTAGGCAATGAGCAGTTCTTC.